This passage covers 23 T cell receptor beta chains from one sample sequenced in a study of cytomegalovirus exposure and HLA in healthy donors. The PCR employed 60 Vbeta primers together with 13 Jbeta primers. Data came from immunoSEQ multiplex PCR; TCRdb stores just in-frame clones and leaves some out. In the table there are 80,000 to 95,000 clones, 79% of which are singletons. Material: PBMCs. These receptors were obtained from a woman in her thirties or forties in good health and CMV-seropositive.

J is TRBJ2-7 and V is TRBV5-4, with 7 positions matching TRBD2. CDR1 and CDR2 (germline): SGHNT, YYREEE (reference sequence). This CDR3 spans 14 amino acids. V was clipped by 4 bases and J by 4 bases; unmatched bases: 8. The CDR3 bases are TGTGCCAGCAGCACCGGGACTACTCAATACGAGCAGTACTTC. Protein sequence: CASSTGTTQYEQYF. The full variable domain, its missing parts supplied by reference TRBV5-4 and TRBJ2-7, is ETGVTQSPTHLIKTRGQQVTLRCSSQSGHNTVSWYQQALGQGPQFIFQYYREEENGRGNFPPRFSGLQFPNYSSELNVNALELDDSALYLCASSTGTTQYEQYFGPGTRLTVT.

This rearrangement joins TRBV7-2 to TRBJ1-5; D call uncertain. The V and J ends lost 1 base and 2 bases respectively, with 9 bases between them. This CDR3 is 15 amino acids long. Germline V lookup: CDR1 SGHTA, CDR2 FQGNSA. CDR3 sequence reads: CASSLEGGRNQPQHF. In DNA form, the CDR3 reads TGTGCCAGCAGCTTAGAGGGAGGACGCAATCAGCCCCAGCATTTT.

The genes are TRBV5-6 and TRBJ2-7, with TRBD1 matching over 11 bases. The CDR3 extends over 13 amino acids. Trimming removed 4 bases from V and 6 bases from J; junction bases left unmatched: 3. Germline V CDR1 and CDR2: SGHDT, YYEEEE. CDR3 in amino acids: CASSPDRGPEQYF. CDR3 coding DNA: TGTGCCAGCAGCCCGGACAGGGGGCCCGAGCAGTACTTC.

The rearrangement links TRBV27 to TRBJ1-1; a possible D gene is TRBD1 (5 bases). Germline V gene data show CDR1 as MNHEY and CDR2 as SMNVEV (reference sequence). The CDR3 is 15 amino acids. The V gene lost 5 bases and the J gene lost 7 bases, with 20 bases spanning the gap. The CDR3 sequence is CASSPRGERGVEAFF. The CDR3 nucleotides are TGTGCCAGCAGTCCACGAGGGGAGCGCGGGGTTGAAGCTTTCTTT.

There are a few counts of this clone. The V gene is TRBV5-1, the J gene TRBJ2-7; 8 nucleotides align to TRBD2. Germline V gene lookup returns CDR1 SGHRS and CDR2 YFSETQ. The CDR3 covers 17 residues. V shed 5 bases and J 2 bases; nucleotides not matched to a gene: 15. The CDR3 DNA reads as TGCGCCAGCAGGATCAGCGGGAGCCCTGTTTCGACCTACGAGCAGTACTTC. Its translation: CASRISGSPVSTYEQYF.

This clone was picked up one time. The V call is TRBV20-1, the J call TRBJ1-2; D not certain. CDR1 is DFQATT and CDR2 is SNEGSKA in the germline V gene (reference sequence). The CDR3 totals 9 residues. The germline V and J ends were trimmed by 5 bases and 8 bases, with 6 bases remaining between them. CDR3 region: CSAARGYTF. The CDR3 DNA is TGCAGTGCTGCTAGAGGCTACACCTTC.

This clone appeared a few times. CDR3 amino acids: CASSYPGGNTEAFF. As DNA, the CDR3 is TGTGCCAGCAGTTACCCCGGGGGGAACACTGAAGCTTTCTTT. The chain is built from TRBV6-5 and TRBJ1-1, with a possible D match to TRBD1 (5 bases). The CDR3 has 14 amino acids. V lost 2 bases to trimming and J lost 1 base, with 8 bases between them. Germline lookup yields CDR1 MNHEY and CDR2 SVGAGI.

The V call is TRBV18, the J call TRBJ1-1; perhaps TRBD1 as D (5 bases). V was clipped by 6 bases and J by 2 bases, with 19 bases between them. Germline loops: CDR1 KGHSH, CDR2 LQKENI. The CDR3 covers 16 residues. The CDR3, as DNA: TGTGCCAGCTCCCTCCTTCAGGGCAGGGCCAACACTGAAGCTTTCTTT. As protein: CASSLLQGRANTEAFF.

V is TRBV7-8 and J is TRBJ1-1, with 9 bases that match TRBD1. CDR1 is SGHVS and CDR2 is FQNEAQ in the germline V gene. J gave up 11 bases and V 4 bases, and 11 bases lay outside the gene matches. CDR3 length: 14 residues. The DNA for the CDR3 is TGTGCCAGCAGCTCAAAGAACAGGGGGCTCCATGCTTTCTTT. This gives the protein CASSSKNRGLHAFF.

This clone has only a few counts. V is TRBV30 and J is TRBJ1-3; D is unclear. The CDR3 is 13 residues long. V lost 0 bases to trimming and J lost 2 bases, with 5 bases between them. Germline V gives CDR1 GTSNPN, CDR2 SVGIG (reference sequence). The CDR3 spells CAWSVQAGNTIYF. CDR3 nucleotides: TGTGCCTGGAGTGTACAAGCTGGAAACACCATATATTTT.

Details on this clone: Additional DNA sequences in this sample encode the identical CDR3. The chain is built from TRBV15 and TRBJ1-5; D is unresolved. The germline V gene has CDR1 LNHNV and CDR2 YYDKDF (reference sequence). The CDR3 has 15 amino acids. The V end was cut by 0 bases, the J end by 0 bases, with 6 bases between. The CDR3: CATSRERYSNQPQHF. Written as DNA, the CDR3 is TGTGCCACCAGCAGAGAACGGTATAGCAATCAGCCCCAGCATTTT.

This clone was seen only a few times. The CDR3 nucleotides read TGTGCCAGCAGTGACGGACTTTCACCCCTCCACTTT. It encodes CASSDGLSPLHF. This rearrangement joins TRBV25-1 to TRBJ1-6; no clear D. Germline V gene lookup returns CDR1 MGHDK and CDR2 SYGVNS. The ends were cut back, 3 bases at V and 9 bases at J, with 6 bases in the middle. The CDR3 is 12 amino acids. The full variable domain, in which reference TRBV25-1 and TRBJ1-6 provide the parts outside the CDR3, is EADIYQTPRYLVIGTGKKITLECSQTMGHDKMYWYQQDPGMELHLIHYSYGVNSTEKGDLSSESTVSRIRTEHFPLTLESARPSHTSQYLCASSDGLSPLHFGNGTRLTVT.

The rearrangement joins TRBV7-9 to TRBJ2-1; D ambiguous. V lost 2 bases to trimming and J lost 0 bases, with 20 bases between them. Germline V lookup: CDR1 SEHNR, CDR2 FQNEAQ (reference sequence). The CDR3 loop spans 19 amino acids. The CDR3 nucleotides are TGTGCCAGCAGCTTATTACTCGTTTTCTCGAGTATCTCCTACAATGAGCAGTTCTTC. It yields the protein CASSLLLVFSSISYNEQFF.

This chain joins TRBV19 and TRBJ2-1; TRBD1 is a possible D gene (5 bases). Germline CDR1 and CDR2: LNHDA and SQIVND (reference sequence). V lost 5 bases and J 9 bases, leaving 20 bases between the germline ends. The CDR3 has 15 amino acids. The CDR3 region has the DNA TGTGCCAGTAGTTTCCGCCCCTCCCAGGGCAGTGAGCAGTTCTTC. Translated, it gives CASSFRPSQGSEQFF.

The genes are TRBV29-1 and TRBJ1-2; 7 bases are shared with TRBD1. The germline CDR1 and CDR2 sequences are SQVTM and ANQGSEA. There are 13 residues in the CDR3. The trim removed 6 bases at V and 7 bases at J, leaving 11 bases unmatched. The CDR3 nucleotides read TGCAGCGTACTAACAACAGGGGCCAGTGGCTACACCTTC. Residues: CSVLTTGASGYTF.

This clone was observed once. V usage is TRBV30 and J usage is TRBJ1-1, with D hard to call. Looked up from germline, CDR1 is GTSNPN and CDR2 is SVGIG (reference sequence). The CDR3 extends over 13 amino acids. The V and J ends lost 5 bases and 0 bases respectively, with 10 bases between them. The DNA for the CDR3 is TGTGCCTGGCAACCAGGATTGAACACTGAAGCTTTCTTT. Translating gives CAWQPGLNTEAFF.

This clone appeared a single time. The rearrangement joins TRBV27 to TRBJ2-1; 8 bases are shared with TRBD2. Germline V gives CDR1 MNHEY, CDR2 SMNVEV (reference sequence). Trimming took 3 bases from V and 5 from J; bases not matched to a gene: 9. This CDR3 has 16 amino acids. CDR3 nucleotide sequence: TGTGCCAGCAGTTTGGGGGCGGGAGGACACCACAATGAGCAGTTCTTC. Protein sequence: CASSLGAGGHHNEQFF.

This sequence joins TRBV2 and TRBJ1-1; TRBD1 matches at 9 bases. Germline trimming cut 7 bases from V and 5 bases from J; bases unmatched to any gene: 8. Germline V gene data show CDR1 as SNHLY and CDR2 as FYNNEI. The CDR3 has 14 amino acids. CDR3 in amino acids: CASTTDRGHTEAFF. The DNA of the CDR3 is TGTGCCAGCACTACGGACAGGGGACATACTGAAGCTTTCTTT.

This clone was seen a single time. V and J are TRBV7-9 and TRBJ2-1; 8 bases are a match to TRBD1. Germline V CDR1 and CDR2: SEHNR, FQNEAQ (reference sequence). The CDR3 contains 16 residues. V shed 0 bases, J shed 4 bases, and the junction held 5 bases outside the gene matches. CDR3 nucleotide sequence: TGTGCCAGCAGCTTAGCGGGCAGGGGGCTTTACAATGAGCAGTTCTTC. It specifies CASSLAGRGLYNEQFF.

V gene TRBV19 combines with J gene TRBJ1-4; D possibly corresponds to TRBD1 (6 bases). Germline CDR1 is LNHDA and CDR2 is SQIVND (reference sequence). Trimming removed 6 bases at V and 5 bases at J, with 16 bases between. This CDR3 region has 15 residues. The CDR3 sequence: CASRQQGGRNEKLFF. CDR3 coding DNA: TGTGCCAGTAGACAACAGGGCGGGAGGAATGAAAAACTGTTTTTT.

V gene TRBV6-1 combines with J gene TRBJ1-5; possible D gene TRBD1, 6 bases. The CDR3 contains 16 residues. Germline-derived CDR1 and CDR2 are MNHNS and SASEGT. Trimming left V 3 bases short and J 6 bases short, with 18 bases between. CDR3 in DNA: TGTGCCAGCAGTGATATGTTCAGGGGTGAGGCTCAGCCCCAGCATTTT. Encoded protein: CASSDMFRGEAQPQHF.

The CDR3 protein is CASSDRRTSGYTF. The CDR3 DNA is TGTGCCAGTAGCGACAGGAGAACGAGTGGCTACACCTTC. The V call is TRBV19, the J call TRBJ1-2; perhaps TRBD1 as D (6 bases). The CDR3 is 13 residues long. The V gene lost 6 bases and the J gene lost 7 bases, with 15 bases spanning the gap. Germline CDR1 reads LNHDA; CDR2 reads SQIVND (reference sequence).

CDR3 in DNA: TGCGCCAGCAGCATGACGGGACAAATTAACCAGCCCCAGCATTTT. This sequence encodes CASSMTGQINQPQHF. The V and J genes are TRBV5-1 and TRBJ1-5; TRBD1 might be the D (6 bases). V was clipped by 4 bases and J by 7 bases, with 18 bases between them. Germline loops: CDR1 SGHRS, CDR2 YFSETQ. This CDR3 is built from 15 residues.